The 32 T cell receptor beta chains below were found in one sample sequenced in a study of cytomegalovirus exposure and HLA in healthy donors. Assay: immunoSEQ multiplex PCR; the TCRdb copy retains only in-frame clones and omits some. The profile shows 150,000 or so clones, approximately 89% of them singletons. Sequenced: PBMCs. These receptors originate from a man aged 18 to 30 in good health and CMV-seropositive.

V and J are TRBV28 and TRBJ2-2; D is perhaps TRBD1 (6 bases). Trimming shortened V by 11 bases and J by 3 bases, and 19 bases separated the two germline ends. This CDR3 is built from 15 residues. In germline, CDR1 is MDHEN, CDR2 SYDVKM. CDR3 bases: TGTGCCGTAAGGGGGTTTGGTTCGGACACCGGGGAGCTGTTTTTT. It yields the protein CAVRGFGSDTGELFF.

CDR3 sequence (DNA): TGTGCCAGCTCACCGACAGGGGACCAATACGAGCAGTACTTC. Translation gives CASSPTGDQYEQYF. The J gene is TRBJ2-7, the V gene TRBV18, with 8 nucleotides matching TRBD1. CDR3 length: 14 residues. V was pared by 3 bases and J by 4 bases, with 5 bases of the junction left unmatched. In germline, CDR1 is KGHSH, CDR2 LQKENI.

This chain uses TRBV20-1 with TRBJ2-5; 7 bases align to TRBD2. The CDR3 is 11 residues long. Germline CDR1 is DFQATT and CDR2 is SNEGSKA (reference sequence). V gave up 4 bases and J gave up 4 bases; unmatched junction bases: 0. CDR3 sequence reads: CSATGGETQYF. CDR3 in DNA: TGCAGTGCTACGGGGGGAGAGACCCAGTACTTC.

The V gene is TRBV4-3, the J gene TRBJ1-2; 9 nucleotides agree with TRBD1. The CDR3 consists of 17 residues. Unmatched junction bases numbered 8, after V lost 0 bases and J lost 3 bases. The germline V gene encodes CDR1 LGHNA and CDR2 YSLEER. The CDR3 DNA reads as TGCGCCAGCAGCCAAGATCGCCGACAGGGGGATTACTATGGCTACACCTTC. Translating it yields CASSQDRRQGDYYGYTF.

V usage is TRBV30 and J usage is TRBJ1-1; tentative D call: TRBD1 (6 bases). V was shortened by 0 bases and J by 1 base, with 12 bases between the two germline ends. The CDR3 is made up of 15 amino acids. Germline V gene data show CDR1 as GTSNPN and CDR2 as SVGIG (reference sequence). CDR3 sequence reads: CAWSVRDTTNTEAFF. CDR3 DNA sequence: TGTGCCTGGAGTGTACGGGACACGACGAACACTGAAGCTTTCTTT.

The gene calls are TRBV2 and TRBJ2-5; perhaps TRBD2 as D (6 bases). V was pared by 8 bases and J by 5 bases, with 18 bases between. CDR1 is SNHLY and CDR2 is FYNNEI in the germline V gene. This CDR3 has 14 amino acids. The DNA for the CDR3 is TGTGCCAGCGGAGGACTATCCCTCAGGGAGACCCAGTACTTC. It translates to CASGGLSLRETQYF.

V and J are TRBV2 and TRBJ1-5; D is unclear. This CDR3 region has 15 residues. Germline V gene data show CDR1 as SNHLY and CDR2 as FYNNEI. The V gene lost 4 bases and the J gene lost 8 bases, with 18 bases spanning the gap. This CDR3 is CASSGQSVIMEPQHF. The CDR3 region has the DNA TGTGCCAGCAGTGGTCAATCGGTGATCATGGAGCCCCAGCATTTT.

The J gene is TRBJ2-5, the V gene TRBV5-1; D not certain. From germline, CDR1 is SGHRS and CDR2 YFSETQ. V lost 4 bases and J 5 bases, leaving 6 bases between the germline ends. CDR3 size: 11 residues. The CDR3 sequence is CASSLEETQYF. DNA of the CDR3: TGCGCCAGCAGCCTCGAGGAGACCCAGTACTTC.

The genes are TRBV20-1 and TRBJ2-5; D perhaps matches TRBD2 (5 bases). Germline V gene lookup returns CDR1 DFQATT and CDR2 SNEGSKA (reference sequence). The CDR3 is made up of 11 amino acids. V was shortened by 6 bases and J by 5 bases, with 10 bases between the two germline ends. The CDR3 DNA is TGCAGTGCCCTCTCGGGGGAGACCCAGTACTTC. Protein: CSALSGETQYF.

The DNA of the CDR3 is TGTGCCAGCAGCTTAATGCGCAGCGGTTCCTACAATGAGCAGTTCTTC. It translates to CASSLMRSGSYNEQFF. The gene calls are TRBV7-3 and TRBJ2-1; a possible D gene is TRBD2 (5 bases). The V end was cut by 1 base, the J end by 1 base, with 11 bases between. CDR3 length equals 16 residues. Germline-derived CDR1 and CDR2 are SGHTA and FQGTGA.

The chain carries TRBV5-1 and TRBJ2-5; 8 bases are a match to TRBD1. Germline CDR1 reads SGHRS; CDR2 reads YFSETQ. The CDR3 consists of 15 residues. V shed 6 bases, J shed 4 bases, and the junction held 11 bases outside the gene matches. CDR3 sequence: CASNRITGGVETQYF. CDR3 bases: TGCGCCAGCAACCGGATTACAGGGGGAGTAGAGACCCAGTACTTC.

This sequence joins TRBV7-2 and TRBJ2-1; 7 bases are a match to TRBD1. V gave up 7 bases and J gave up 5 bases; unmatched junction bases: 8. Germline CDR1 SGHTA, CDR2 FQGNSA. The CDR3 runs 14 residues. CDR3 residues: CASKLPGTDNEQFF. DNA for the CDR3: TGTGCCAGCAAATTGCCCGGGACAGACAATGAGCAGTTCTTC.

The chain combines TRBV18 with TRBJ2-5, with D possibly matching TRBD2 (6 bases). The germline V gene has CDR1 KGHSH and CDR2 LQKENI. V lost 6 bases and J lost 1, with 15 bases in between. The CDR3 covers 15 residues. Written as DNA, the CDR3 is TGTGCCAGCTCCCAAAACGGCGGGATCCAAGAGACCCAGTACTTC. This sequence encodes CASSQNGGIQETQYF.

The rearrangement links TRBV9 to TRBJ2-7, with a tentative D call TRBD1 (6 bases). V was cut by 5 bases and J by 1 base, with 10 bases left in between. CDR3 length: 13 amino acids. Germline V gene lookup returns CDR1 SGDLS and CDR2 YYNGEE. CDR3 protein: CASSTTGSYEQYF. CDR3 nucleotide sequence: TGTGCCAGCAGTACCACAGGGTCCTACGAGCAGTACTTC.

The table lists this clone with a few counts. At one of its ends the junction is not consistent with the germline gene, which may arise from a read error. This chain links TRBV7-7 with TRBJ2-3, with TRBD1 as a possible D gene (5 bases). In germline, CDR1 is SSHAT, CDR2 FNYEAQ (reference sequence). This CDR3 is built from 16 residues. The CDR3 loop reads CASSPGSQGGTDTQYF. CDR3 nucleotides: TGTGCTAGCAGCCCCGGCTCCCAGGGTGGCACAGATACGCAGTATTTT.

The chain recombines TRBV7-2 with TRBJ1-1; tentatively, D is TRBD1 (6 bases). Trimming pared 5 bases from V and 0 bases from J, leaving 13 bases between. The CDR3 loop spans 15 amino acids. Germline V lookup: CDR1 SGHTA, CDR2 FQGNSA. For the CDR3, the DNA is TGTGCCAGCAGCCCGCAGACAGGTTTGAACACTGAAGCTTTCTTT. Amino acid sequence: CASSPQTGLNTEAFF.

The V call is TRBV30, the J call TRBJ1-2; TRBD1 matches at 9 bases. CDR1 is GTSNPN and CDR2 is SVGIG in the germline V gene (reference sequence). The CDR3 runs 13 residues. V dropped 6 bases and J dropped 4; count of bases not matched to a gene: 6. This CDR3 is CACLTGGGYGYTF. CDR3 nucleotides: TGTGCCTGCCTGACAGGGGGGGGCTATGGCTACACCTTC.

The chain combines TRBV15 with TRBJ2-1; 13 nucleotides match TRBD2. Germline V gene data show CDR1 as LNHNV and CDR2 as YYDKDF (reference sequence). Trimming cost V 3 bases and J 0 bases; bases outside gene matches: 2. CDR3 length equals 17 residues. As DNA, the CDR3 is TGTGCCACCAGCAGGACTAGCGGGGGGTCCTCCTACAATGAGCAGTTCTTC. Encoded protein: CATSRTSGGSSYNEQFF.

V usage is TRBV9 and J usage is TRBJ2-1; D uncertain. Trimming pared 0 bases from V and 9 bases from J, leaving 10 bases between. The germline CDR1 and CDR2 sequences are SGDLS and YYNGEE. The CDR3 is 13 residues long. The CDR3, as DNA: TGTGCCAGCAGCGTAGCGTACGTAGCTGAGCAGTTCTTC. Residues: CASSVAYVAEQFF.

The V call is TRBV19, the J call TRBJ2-5; tentative D call: TRBD2 (8 bases). CDR1 LNHDA and CDR2 SQIVND come from the germline V gene (reference sequence). The CDR3 is 13 residues long. V lost 6 bases, J lost 4 bases, and 12 bases lay in between. The CDR3, as DNA: TGTGCCAGTAGCGGGAGGGACAGAGAGACCCAGTACTTC. Protein product: CASSGRDRETQYF.

The V and J genes are TRBV6-6 and TRBJ2-7; D perhaps matches TRBD1 (6 bases). Trimming cost V 5 bases and J 4 bases, with 21 bases left between them. CDR3 length: 16 amino acids. CDR1 and CDR2 from the germline V gene are MNHNY and SVGAGI (reference sequence). CDR3 residues: CASSTKPQGFYYEQYF. CDR3 nucleotide sequence: TGTGCCAGCAGTACGAAACCACAGGGCTTCTATTACGAGCAGTACTTC.

V is TRBV5-4 and J is TRBJ2-3, with D perhaps matching TRBD1 (7 bases). The V end lost 4 bases, the J end lost 3 bases, and 15 bases lay between the germline ends. The CDR3 is made up of 15 amino acids. CDR1 is SGHNT, CDR2 YYREEE, per germline (reference sequence). CDR3: CASSPGGLATDTQYF. As DNA, the CDR3 is TGTGCCAGCAGCCCAGGGGGGCTAGCAACAGATACGCAGTATTTT.

The chain is built from TRBV7-8 and TRBJ1-1, with no clear D. CDR3 length equals 13 residues. Between the trimmed V and J ends, which lost 5 bases and 1 base, there was a span of 8 bases. The germline V gene encodes CDR1 SGHVS and CDR2 FQNEAQ. This chain's CDR3 is CASSQRENTEAFF. CDR3 in DNA: TGTGCCAGCAGCCAAAGAGAGAACACTGAAGCTTTCTTT.

This chain links TRBV4-3 with TRBJ2-7; 11 bases match TRBD1. V lost 5 bases to trimming and J lost 3 bases; unmatched junction nucleotides: 6. Germline-derived CDR1 and CDR2 are LGHNA and YSLEER. The CDR3 totals 15 residues. The CDR3 sequence is CASSTWTGGGYEQYF. CDR3 coding DNA: TGCGCCAGCAGCACATGGACAGGGGGCGGCTACGAGCAGTACTTC.

The V and J genes are TRBV5-6 and TRBJ2-3, with D tentatively TRBD2 (5 bases). The V and J ends lost 4 bases and 0 bases respectively, with 12 bases between them. Germline lookup yields CDR1 SGHDT and CDR2 YYEEEE. The CDR3 has 15 amino acids. This CDR3 reads CASSEGVQSTDTQYF. The CDR3 DNA sequence: TGTGCCAGCAGCGAGGGTGTTCAAAGCACAGATACGCAGTATTTT.

The V gene is TRBV27, the J gene TRBJ1-2; the D gene is possibly TRBD1 (6 bases). Germline CDR1 and CDR2: MNHEY and SMNVEV (reference sequence). Trimming stripped 1 base from V and 8 bases from J, with 11 bases between. There are 13 residues in the CDR3. The CDR3 loop reads CASSLLGAEGYTF. The DNA of the CDR3 is TGTGCCAGCAGTTTATTGGGGGCGGAGGGCTACACCTTC.

The rearrangement links TRBV9 to TRBJ2-3, with D perhaps TRBD2 (6 bases). The germline CDR1 and CDR2 sequences are SGDLS and YYNGEE. The germline V and J ends were trimmed by 0 bases and 2 bases, with 13 bases remaining between them. The CDR3 loop spans 16 amino acids. CDR3: CASSVGLGLLTDTQYF. The CDR3 DNA is TGTGCCAGCAGCGTAGGTCTGGGACTCCTCACAGATACGCAGTATTTT.

The chain has TRBV11-2 and TRBJ2-7; no firm D call. Germline V gene sequence: CDR1 SGHAT, CDR2 FQNNGV. V lost 1 base and J 5 bases, leaving 9 bases between the germline ends. This CDR3 spans 13 amino acids. This CDR3 is CASSLAVIDEQYF. The CDR3, as DNA: TGTGCCAGCAGCTTAGCGGTAATCGACGAGCAGTACTTC.

The DNA of the CDR3 is TGTGCTAGTGGTTCGCCGACAGGGGGAGGGACCCAGTACTTC. Translating gives CASGSPTGGGTQYF. The rearrangement uses TRBV12-5 and TRBJ2-5, with TRBD1 matching over 9 bases. The germline V gene has CDR1 LGHNT and CDR2 FRNRAP. The CDR3 consists of 14 residues. With V trimmed by 4 bases and J by 7 bases, 7 bases remained unmatched.

V and J are TRBV18 and TRBJ2-7; possibly TRBD1 for D (5 bases). Germline CDR1 KGHSH, CDR2 LQKENI. This CDR3 region has 15 residues. V lost 2 bases and J lost 0, with 11 bases in between. CDR3 sequence (DNA): TGTGCCAGCTCACCAATGACAGATAGCTCCTACGAGCAGTACTTC. Residues: CASSPMTDSSYEQYF.

The V and J genes are TRBV2 and TRBJ2-3, with 7 bases lining up with TRBD2. The CDR3 covers 14 residues. Germline lookup yields CDR1 SNHLY and CDR2 FYNNEI. J lost 2 bases, V lost 7 bases, and 6 bases had no gene match. CDR3: CASTQGLITDTQYF. CDR3 DNA: TGTGCCAGCACCCAGGGACTAATCACAGATACGCAGTATTTT. The full variable domain, completed using reference TRBV2 and TRBJ2-3, is EPEVTQTPSHQVTQMGQEVILRCVPISNHLYFYWYRQILGQKVEFLVSFYNNEISEKSEIFDDQFSVERPDGSNFTLKIRSTKLEDSAMYFCASTQGLITDTQYFGPGTRLTVL.

This clone has at least ten counts. The J gene is TRBJ1-5, the V gene TRBV7-2, with D unresolved. This CDR3 comprises 15 residues. CDR1 SGHTA and CDR2 FQGNSA come from the germline V gene. V was trimmed by 2 bases and J by 2 bases, leaving 10 bases between them. As DNA, the CDR3 is TGTGCCAGCAGCTTATCGGGATTCGGCAATCAGCCCCAGCATTTT. It is translated as CASSLSGFGNQPQHF.